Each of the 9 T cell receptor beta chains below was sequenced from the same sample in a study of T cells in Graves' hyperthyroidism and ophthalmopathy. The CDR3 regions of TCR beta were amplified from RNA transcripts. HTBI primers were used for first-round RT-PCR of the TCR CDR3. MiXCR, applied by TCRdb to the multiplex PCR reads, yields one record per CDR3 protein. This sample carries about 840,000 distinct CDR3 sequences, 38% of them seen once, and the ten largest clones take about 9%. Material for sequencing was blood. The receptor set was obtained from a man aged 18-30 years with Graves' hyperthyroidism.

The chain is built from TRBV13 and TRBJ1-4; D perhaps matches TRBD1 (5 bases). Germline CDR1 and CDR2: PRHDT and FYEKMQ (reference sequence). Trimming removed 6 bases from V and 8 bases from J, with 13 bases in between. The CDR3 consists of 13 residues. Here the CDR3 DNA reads TGTGCCAGCAGGAGGCAGGGTGGGGAAAAACTGTTTTTT. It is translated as CASRRQGGEKLFF. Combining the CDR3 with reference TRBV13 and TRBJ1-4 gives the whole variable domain AAGVIQSPRHLIKEKRETATLKCYPIPRHDTVYWYQQGPGQDPQFLISFYEKMQSDKGSIPDRFSAQQFSDYHSELNMSSLELGDSALYFCASRRQGGEKLFFGSGTQLSVL.

The CDR3 loop is CASLAGPDRNTIYF. CDR3 DNA: TGTGCCAGCCTTGCGGGACCGGACCGAAACACCATATATTTT. The chain couples TRBV10-3 to TRBJ1-3, with D maybe TRBD1 (5 bases). The V gene lost 10 bases and the J gene lost 5 bases, with 18 bases spanning the gap. The CDR3 extends over 14 amino acids. The germline gives CDR1 ENHRY, CDR2 SYGVKD.

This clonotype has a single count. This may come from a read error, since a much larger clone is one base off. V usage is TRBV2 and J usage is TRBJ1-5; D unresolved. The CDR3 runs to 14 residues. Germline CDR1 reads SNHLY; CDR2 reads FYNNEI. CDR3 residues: CASGESGLNQPQHF. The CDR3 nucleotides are TGTGCCAGCGGTGAATCCGGTCTCAATCAGCCCCAGCATTTT.

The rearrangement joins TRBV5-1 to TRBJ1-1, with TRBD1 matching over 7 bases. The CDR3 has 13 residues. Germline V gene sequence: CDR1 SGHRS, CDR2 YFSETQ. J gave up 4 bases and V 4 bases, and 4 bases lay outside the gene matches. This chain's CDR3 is CASSMGQSTEAFF. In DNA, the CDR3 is TGCGCCAGCAGCATGGGACAGTCCACTGAAGCTTTCTTT.

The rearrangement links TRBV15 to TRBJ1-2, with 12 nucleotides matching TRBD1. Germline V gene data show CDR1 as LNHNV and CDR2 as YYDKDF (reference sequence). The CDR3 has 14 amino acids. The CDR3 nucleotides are TGTGCTCTCTCCCGGGACAGGGGGCTTCATGGCTACACCTTC. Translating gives CALSRDRGLHGYTF.

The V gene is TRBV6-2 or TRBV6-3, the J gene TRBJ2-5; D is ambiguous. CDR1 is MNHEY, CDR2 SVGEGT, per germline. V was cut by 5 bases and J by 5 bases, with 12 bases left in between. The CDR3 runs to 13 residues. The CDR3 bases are TGTGCCAGCAGTGCCGACGGTGGGGAGACCCAGTACTTC. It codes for CASSADGGETQYF.

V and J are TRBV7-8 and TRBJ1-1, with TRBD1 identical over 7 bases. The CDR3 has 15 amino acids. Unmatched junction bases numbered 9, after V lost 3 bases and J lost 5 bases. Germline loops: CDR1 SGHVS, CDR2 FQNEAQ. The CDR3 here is CASSFSTGRTTEAFF. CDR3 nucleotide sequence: TGTGCCAGCAGCTTCTCGACAGGGCGGACAACTGAAGCTTTCTTT.

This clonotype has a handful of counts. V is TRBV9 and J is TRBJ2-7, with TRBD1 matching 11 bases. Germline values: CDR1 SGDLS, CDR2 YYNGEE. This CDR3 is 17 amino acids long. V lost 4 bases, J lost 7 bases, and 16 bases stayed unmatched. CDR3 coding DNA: TGTGCCAGCAGCCCGAGGGGGCAGGACAGGGGGCGCGAAGAGCAGTACTTC. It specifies CASSPRGQDRGREEQYF.

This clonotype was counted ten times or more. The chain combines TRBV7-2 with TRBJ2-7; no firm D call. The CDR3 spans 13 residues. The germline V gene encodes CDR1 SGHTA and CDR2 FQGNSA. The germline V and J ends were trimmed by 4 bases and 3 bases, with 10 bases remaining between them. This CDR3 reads CASSSAGHYEQYF. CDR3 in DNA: TGTGCCAGCAGCTCCGCCGGGCACTACGAGCAGTACTTC.